The 13 T cell receptor beta chains in this list originate from one sample, sequenced in a study of vaccination and CD4 T cells after COVID-19. Oncomine TCR Beta short-read sequencing was applied to DNA from cultured CD4+ T cells. TCRdb itself ran the PCR reads through MiXCR, one entry per CDR3 protein. The sample has about 18,000 distinct CDR3 sequences, about three fifths seen once; the top ten hold 7.5% to 10%. Specified treatment: roughly 11-day PBMC culture with coronavirus spike peptide pools or control peptides (ViraFEST assay). No antigens are known for them. The sample comprised CD4+ T cells from blood, cultured in vitro. The receptors stem from a human donor who had recovered from COVID-19.

This clonotype was detected only a few times. The rearrangement uses TRBV18 and TRBJ1-1; D gene unclear. This CDR3 is built from 13 residues. Deletions cut 6 bases from V and 3 bases from J, with 11 bases between. Germline loops: CDR1 KGHSH, CDR2 LQKENI. CDR3 nucleotides: TGTGCCAGCTCCCTAAACGGGGACACTGAAGCTTTCTTT. Its translation: CASSLNGDTEAFF.

In its sample, this clonotype was seen a few times. The chain has TRBV14 and TRBJ2-1, with 10 nucleotides matching TRBD2. This CDR3 has 16 amino acids. CDR1 and CDR2 from the germline V gene are SGHDN and FVKESK. V trimming: 2 bases; J trimming: 4 bases; junction bases outside the gene matches: 5. In nucleotides, the CDR3 is TGTGCCAGCAGCCAAAGAGGAGCGGGAGGGTACAATGAGCAGTTCTTC. This gives the protein CASSQRGAGGYNEQFF.

This CDR3 reads CAWSVRAGLETQYF. In DNA, the CDR3 is TGTGCCTGGAGTGTGAGAGCGGGACTAGAGACCCAGTACTTC. The chain employs TRBV30 and TRBJ2-5, with 7 bases aligning to TRBD2. CDR3 length: 14 amino acids. Germline V gene sequence: CDR1 GTSNPN, CDR2 SVGIG (reference sequence). V shed 0 bases, J shed 4 bases, and the junction held 5 bases outside the gene matches.

This clonotype is a singleton in its sample. The rearrangement links TRBV6-1 to TRBJ2-2; D uncertain. V was shortened by 4 bases and J by 3 bases, with 15 bases between the two germline ends. The CDR3 is 16 amino acids. CDR1 is MNHNS and CDR2 is SASEGT in the germline V gene. The CDR3 region is CASSAPSRRDTGELFF. CDR3 coding DNA: TGTGCCAGCAGTGCGCCTAGTCGTCGCGACACCGGGGAGCTGTTTTTT.

This clonotype was recorded once. The V call is TRBV7-3, the J call TRBJ2-1, with D perhaps matching TRBD1 or TRBD2 (7 bases each). CDR3 size: 15 residues. Germline V gene lookup returns CDR1 SGHTA and CDR2 FQGTGA. The germline V and J ends were trimmed by 7 bases and 3 bases, with 16 bases remaining between them. The CDR3 loop reads CASTQGGGGYNEQFF. Written as DNA, the CDR3 is TGTGCCAGCACCCAGGGGGGAGGGGGCTACAATGAGCAGTTCTTC.

The chain combines TRBV2 with TRBJ1-1; possible D gene TRBD1, 6 bases. Per the germline V gene, CDR1 is SNHLY and CDR2 is FYNNEI. Deletions cut 6 bases from V and 1 base from J, with 15 bases between. The CDR3 spans 15 residues. The CDR3 loop is CASSQGWGPNTEAFF. CDR3 sequence (DNA): TGTGCCAGCAGCCAGGGGTGGGGGCCGAACACTGAAGCTTTCTTT.

The chain combines TRBV7-9 with TRBJ1-5, with unresolved D. Germline V gene data show CDR1 as SEHNR and CDR2 as FQNEAQ (reference sequence). The CDR3 extends over 13 amino acids. Deletions cut 5 bases from V and 7 bases from J, with 12 bases between. Written as DNA, the CDR3 is TGTGCCAGCAGCCACAGAGAGGACCAGCCCCAGCATTTT. Its translation: CASSHREDQPQHF.

The chain couples TRBV20-1 to TRBJ1-6; no clear D. The CDR3 extends over 13 amino acids. V gave up 3 bases and J gave up 6 bases, with 9 bases separating them. Germline values: CDR1 DFQATT, CDR2 SNEGSKA (reference sequence). This CDR3 is CSASVSANSPLHF. Written as DNA, the CDR3 is TGCAGTGCTAGTGTGTCTGCTAATTCACCCCTCCACTTT.

V gene TRBV20-1 combines with J gene TRBJ1-1; D may be TRBD1 (5 bases). The V and J ends lost 3 bases and 1 base respectively, with 12 bases between them. The germline V gene encodes CDR1 DFQATT and CDR2 SNEGSKA (reference sequence). CDR3 length equals 14 residues. The CDR3 DNA is TGCAGTGCTAGGGTGGGGGAATGGAACACTGAAGCTTTCTTT. It specifies CSARVGEWNTEAFF.

The chain links TRBV15 to TRBJ2-1; TRBD2 matches 13 bases. V lost 2 bases and J lost 9; bases outside the gene matches: 4. The CDR3 consists of 15 residues. Germline V gives CDR1 LNHNV, CDR2 YYDKDF (reference sequence). CDR3 bases: TGTGCCACCAGCAGACCGACTAGCGGGAGGAGTGAGCAGTTCTTC. It codes for CATSRPTSGRSEQFF.

The CDR3 nucleotides read TGTGCCAGCTCTCCTAGACAGGGGAGGGAGACCCAGTACTTC. Its translation: CASSPRQGRETQYF. The chain couples TRBV18 to TRBJ2-5, with 8 positions matching TRBD1. Germline assignment: CDR1 KGHSH and CDR2 LQKENI. This CDR3 has 14 residues. The J segment lost 5 bases and the V segment lost 6 bases, leaving 8 bases of the junction unmatched. Based on the CDR3 plus reference TRBV18 and TRBJ2-5, the full variable domain is NAGVMQNPRHLVRRRGQEARLRCSPMKGHSHVYWYRQLPEEGLKFMVYLQKENIIDESGMPKERFSAEFPKEGPSILRIQQVVRGDSAAYFCASSPRQGRETQYFGPGTRLLVL.

V is TRBV12-3 or TRBV12-4 and J is TRBJ1-5, with D tentatively TRBD1 (5 bases). The germline V and J ends were trimmed by 0 bases and 9 bases, with 9 bases remaining between them. There are 13 residues in the CDR3. CDR3 coding DNA: TGTGCCAGCAGTTTAGCCGGACACCTGCCCCAGCATTTT. Protein sequence: CASSLAGHLPQHF.

There are a few counts of this clonotype. The CDR3 nucleotides are TGCAGTGTCCCGCTAGCGGGAGCTCCAGATACGCAGTATTTT. Translation: CSVPLAGAPDTQYF. The V gene is TRBV20-1, the J gene TRBJ2-3; 10 bases are shared with TRBD2. Per germline, CDR1 DFQATT and CDR2 SNEGSKA (reference sequence). V was pared by 7 bases and J by 4 bases, with 8 bases of the junction left unmatched. This CDR3 is built from 14 residues.